Listed below are T cell receptor beta chains from one sample, sequenced in a study of T cells in Graves' hyperthyroidism and ophthalmopathy. From the multiplex PCR reads, TCRdb called clonotypes with MiXCR, one entry per CDR3 protein. The sample lists about 580,000 distinct CDR3 sequences, more than 11% seen once, with 5.5% to 7.5% in the top ten. The source material was blood. The origin of the receptors is a woman aged 25 to 39 with Graves' hyperthyroidism that later progressed to Graves' ophthalmopathy. The CDR3 runs from the conserved cysteine through the conserved F or W. A D gene is named only where the DNA matches it firmly. The size of a clone is reported for some rows only, either as once, few or many, or as a class for expanded clones.

>TRBV27|TRBD1|15|TRBJ1-4|few
TGTGTCAGCAGTTTAGCGGGACAGGGACTTGAAAAACTGTTTTTT
CVSSLAGQGLEKLFF
>TRBV7-3|-|13|TRBJ2-2|many
TGTGCCAGCAGCCCGGGAGCCGGCGGGGAGCTGTTTTTT
CASSPGAGGELFF
>TRBV4-1|-|16|TRBJ2-7|-
TGCGCCAGCAGCCCGGAGGGGGGGGGCAGCCCCTACGAGCAGTACTTC
CASSPEGGGSPYEQYF
>TRBV5-1|TRBD1|14|TRBJ1-4|many
TGCGCCAGCAGCCGGGACAGACCGAATGAAAAACTGTTTTTT
CASSRDRPNEKLFF
>TRBV7-9|-|18|TRBJ1-4|-
TGTGCCAGCAGCCCAGGCACGACCGGGACGGCTCGGAGTGAAAAACTGTTTTTT
CASSPGTTGTARSEKLFF
>TRBV19|-|14|TRBJ1-2|many
TGTGCCAGTAGCGCGACGGGAGCTAACTATGGCTACACCTTC
CASSATGANYGYTF
>TRBV6-2/TRBV6-3|-|12|TRBJ2-2|many
TGTGCCACCGGGCCGTCCGCCGGGGAGCTGTTTTTT
CATGPSAGELFF
>TRBV29-1|TRBD1|15|TRBJ2-3|many
TGCAGCGTCTTCTCGACAGGGGTTTGGACAGATACGCAGTATTTT
CSVFSTGVWTDTQYF
>TRBV6-2/TRBV6-3|-|17|TRBJ1-4|few
TGTGCCAGCAGTTACTCGAATCGGGGAACAACTAATGAAAAACTGTTTTTT
CASSYSNRGTTNEKLFF
>TRBV20-1|-|13|TRBJ1-5|-
TGCAGTGCTAGAGGGGACCGAGATCAGCCCCAGCATTTT
CSARGDRDQPQHF
>TRBV7-6|TRBD2|14|TRBJ2-1|many
TGTGCCAGCAGCTTGGGGACTAGGCTTGGTGAGCAGTTCTTC
CASSLGTRLGEQFF
>TRBV3-1|-|16|TRBJ1-3|-
TGTGCCAGCAGCGGGGATGGGGGAGGAACTGGAAACACCATATATTTT
CASSGDGGGTGNTIYF
>TRBV11-2|-|15|TRBJ1-5|many
TGTGCCAGCAGCTTAGATTGGGACAAATCGCAGCCCCAGCATTTT
CASSLDWDKSQPQHF
>TRBV7-2|TRBD1|18|TRBJ1-6|few
TGTGCCAGCAGCTTAGCCCCGGACAGGGCTGGCCATAATTCACCCCTCCACTTT
CASSLAPDRAGHNSPLHF
>TRBV7-9|-|15|TRBJ2-3|few
TGTGCCAGCAGTCAGTCGACGGGAATCACAGATACGCAGTATTTT
CASSQSTGITDTQYF
>TRBV7-9|-|15|TRBJ2-5|few
TGTGCCAGCAGCCGGGACAATCTCCGTCAAGAGACCCAGTACTTC
CASSRDNLRQETQYF
>TRBV6-1|TRBD2|14|TRBJ2-7|many
TGTGCCAGCAGAGAGGGACTAGCCTCCTACGAGCAGTACTTC
CASREGLASYEQYF
>TRBV27|TRBD2|16|TRBJ2-3|many
TGTGCCAGCAGTTTATCGACTAGCGGGACGATAGATACGCAGTATTTT
CASSLSTSGTIDTQYF